These T cell receptor beta chains were read from a single sample in a study of shared clonotypes between healthy human individuals. Profiling relied on immunoSEQ multiplex PCR, and the TCRdb table lists in-frame clones only, not all of them. This table holds millions of clones, about 92% found once. Sequencing was carried out using naive CD8+ T cells from PBMCs. Receptors were obtained from a young man in good health. Some clones in this sample may be carry-over from other donors' samples. The CDR3 runs from the conserved cysteine through the conserved F or W. The D gene is left open where the match is weak. The listing skips clone size in some rows; elsewhere it reads once, few, many or a size class.

v_call: TRBV6-5; clone_size: .; j_call: TRBJ2-2; cdr3_length: 13; d_call: .; cdr3_aa: CASSYSRPGELFF
v_call: TRBV5-6; clone_size: .; j_call: TRBJ2-2; cdr3_length: 15; d_call: .; cdr3_aa: CASSNLDWEAGELFF
v_call: TRBV11-2; clone_size: .; j_call: TRBJ2-1; cdr3_length: 14; d_call: .; cdr3_aa: CASSLAGTGNEQFF
v_call: TRBV7-2; clone_size: .; j_call: TRBJ1-2; cdr3_length: 16; d_call: TRBD1; cdr3_aa: CASSPRTGGPLYGYTF
v_call: TRBV10-3; clone_size: .; j_call: TRBJ2-7; cdr3_length: 14; d_call: .; cdr3_aa: CAISEPGKVYEQYF
v_call: TRBV6-4; clone_size: .; j_call: TRBJ2-7; cdr3_length: 14; d_call: TRBD2; cdr3_aa: CASSDVASGREQYF
v_call: TRBV7-2; clone_size: .; j_call: TRBJ2-1; cdr3_length: 16; d_call: .; cdr3_aa: CASSLAGGPLYNEQFF
v_call: TRBV29-1; clone_size: .; j_call: TRBJ1-2; cdr3_length: 12; d_call: .; cdr3_aa: CSVPRENYGYTF
v_call: TRBV28; clone_size: .; j_call: TRBJ1-4; cdr3_length: 15; d_call: TRBD1; cdr3_aa: CASSLRTGAREKLFF
v_call: TRBV9; clone_size: .; j_call: TRBJ2-7; cdr3_length: 15; d_call: TRBD2; cdr3_aa: CASSEGGLAGYEQYF
v_call: TRBV27; clone_size: .; j_call: TRBJ2-1; cdr3_length: 16; d_call: TRBD2; cdr3_aa: CASSSGTSGAYNEQFF
v_call: TRBV6-1; clone_size: .; j_call: TRBJ1-2; cdr3_length: 11; d_call: .; cdr3_aa: CATYGIYGYTF
v_call: TRBV27; clone_size: .; j_call: TRBJ2-3; cdr3_length: 14; d_call: .; cdr3_aa: CASSDISYTDTQYF
v_call: TRBV9; clone_size: .; j_call: TRBJ2-7; cdr3_length: 16; d_call: TRBD2; cdr3_aa: CASSARLAGVIHEQYF
v_call: TRBV27; clone_size: once; j_call: TRBJ2-7; cdr3_length: 15; d_call: .; cdr3_aa: CASSLSGDTSYEQYF
v_call: TRBV21-1; clone_size: .; j_call: TRBJ2-7; cdr3_length: 14; d_call: .; cdr3_aa: CASSPSGSSYEQYF
v_call: TRBV7-2; clone_size: .; j_call: TRBJ2-5; cdr3_length: 12; d_call: .; cdr3_aa: CASSRSQETQYF
v_call: TRBV7-8; clone_size: .; j_call: TRBJ2-1; cdr3_length: 18; d_call: TRBD2; cdr3_aa: CASSLARASGSSYNEQFF
v_call: TRBV6-1; clone_size: .; j_call: TRBJ2-1; cdr3_length: 15; d_call: .; cdr3_aa: CATYHRAASNNEQFF
v_call: TRBV5-1; clone_size: .; j_call: TRBJ1-2; cdr3_length: 13; d_call: TRBD1; cdr3_aa: CASSLDRDYGYTF
v_call: TRBV5-1; clone_size: once; j_call: TRBJ1-1; cdr3_length: 14; d_call: .; cdr3_aa: CASSSDMANTEAFF
v_call: TRBV5-1; clone_size: .; j_call: TRBJ2-7; cdr3_length: 17; d_call: .; cdr3_aa: CASTPTSLVGPSTEQYF
v_call: TRBV10-1; clone_size: .; j_call: TRBJ2-3; cdr3_length: 15; d_call: .; cdr3_aa: CARTWEPGPTDTQYF
v_call: TRBV6-1; clone_size: .; j_call: TRBJ1-5; cdr3_length: 15; d_call: .; cdr3_aa: CASSFGQILNQPQHF
v_call: TRBV28; clone_size: .; j_call: TRBJ2-3; cdr3_length: 14; d_call: .; cdr3_aa: CASGMPGFTDTQYF
v_call: TRBV4-1; clone_size: .; j_call: TRBJ1-5; cdr3_length: 16; d_call: .; cdr3_aa: CASSQHQPNSNQPQHF
v_call: TRBV21-1; clone_size: .; j_call: TRBJ2-3; cdr3_length: 15; d_call: .; cdr3_aa: CASSKPGVLPDTQYF
v_call: TRBV20-1; clone_size: .; j_call: TRBJ1-2; cdr3_length: 11; d_call: .; cdr3_aa: CSARGPDGYTF
v_call: TRBV7-9; clone_size: once; j_call: TRBJ2-1; cdr3_length: 15; d_call: TRBD2; cdr3_aa: CASSLGTSGSNEQFF
v_call: TRBV2; clone_size: .; j_call: TRBJ2-5; cdr3_length: 15; d_call: TRBD2; cdr3_aa: CASMWTSGRVETQYF
v_call: TRBV7-2; clone_size: .; j_call: TRBJ2-3; cdr3_length: 13; d_call: .; cdr3_aa: CASSRGRADTQYF
v_call: TRBV19; clone_size: .; j_call: TRBJ1-2; cdr3_length: 15; d_call: .; cdr3_aa: CASSPRGRANYGYTF
v_call: TRBV11-2; clone_size: .; j_call: TRBJ2-7; cdr3_length: 15; d_call: .; cdr3_aa: CASSLVKAGRGEQYF